The 20 T cell receptor beta chains below were found in one sample sequenced in a study of shared clonotypes between healthy human individuals. The naive CD8 subset, CD45RO-negative cells positively selected for CCR7, excluded terminally differentiated effector memory CD45RA+ cells. Here immunoSEQ multiplex PCR was the method, and the copy in TCRdb shows in-frame clones only, minus some. The table lists about 2.1 million clones, 93% of them singletons. What was sequenced was naive CD8+ T cells from PBMCs. The receptors were sampled from a man aged 18 to 30 in good health. Some clones in this sample may be carry-over from other donors' samples.

On this clone: Additional DNA sequences in this sample encode the identical CDR3. This rearrangement joins TRBV9 to TRBJ2-3; tentative D call: TRBD1 (6 bases). This CDR3 is 14 amino acids long. Looked up from germline, CDR1 is SGDLS and CDR2 is YYNGEE. V was clipped by 0 bases and J by 3 bases, with 8 bases between them. The CDR3 DNA reads TGTGCCAGCAGCGTAGCGACAGGTACAGATACGCAGTATTTT. It encodes CASSVATGTDTQYF.

J is TRBJ2-7 and V is TRBV7-8; possible D gene TRBD1, 5 bases. Trimming took 7 bases from V and 3 from J, leaving 10 bases between them. Germline V CDR1 and CDR2: SGHVS, FQNEAQ. This CDR3 comprises 12 residues. The CDR3 bases are TGTGCCAGCACCCAGGGCAGCTACGAGCAGTACTTC. It is translated as CASTQGSYEQYF. Full variable domain (remainder filled in from reference TRBV7-8 and TRBJ2-7): GAGVSQSPRYKVAKRGQDVALRCDPISGHVSLFWYQQALGQGPEFLTYFQNEAQLDKSGLPSDRFFAERPEGSVSTLKIQRTQQEDSAVYLCASTQGSYEQYFGPGTRLTVT.

The chain uses TRBV28 and TRBJ2-3; D is possibly TRBD2 (5 bases). The CDR3 is made up of 14 amino acids. Per the germline V gene, CDR1 is MDHEN and CDR2 is SYDVKM. Trimming removed 3 bases at V and 6 bases at J, with 13 bases between. This CDR3 reads CASSLSGLGDTQYF. In nucleotides, the CDR3 is TGTGCCAGCAGTTTGAGCGGCCTGGGGGATACGCAGTATTTT.

The rearrangement joins TRBV7-2 to TRBJ1-1; 7 bases agree with TRBD1. Germline loops: CDR1 SGHTA, CDR2 FQGNSA. CDR3 size: 12 residues. The trim removed 5 bases at V and 7 bases at J, leaving 4 bases unmatched. CDR3 bases: TGTGCCAGCAGCCCCCGGGACAGTGAAGCTTTCTTT. This gives the protein CASSPRDSEAFF.

This chain joins TRBV28 and TRBJ2-5; D unresolved. With 10 bases removed from V and 0 bases from J, the gap between germline ends came to 15 bases. This CDR3 region has 14 residues. The germline V gene encodes CDR1 MDHEN and CDR2 SYDVKM. For the CDR3, the DNA is TGTGCCACCCAGCCCCCTCCGTACCAAGAGACCCAGTACTTC. Translated: CATQPPPYQETQYF.

The chain is built from TRBV28 and TRBJ2-1; D not certain. The CDR3 is 14 residues long. Trimming shortened V by 6 bases and J by 6 bases, and 15 bases separated the two germline ends. Germline values: CDR1 MDHEN, CDR2 SYDVKM. DNA for the CDR3: TGTGCCAGCAGACCCTACCTCGCGGCCAATGAGCAGTTCTTC. It translates to CASRPYLAANEQFF.

The CDR3 region has the DNA TGTGCCAGCAGCCCCGGGACTAGCGGTAACTCTTTCCCCTACGAGCAGTACTTC. Protein sequence: CASSPGTSGNSFPYEQYF. This sequence joins TRBV7-9 and TRBJ2-7, with 11 positions matching TRBD2. V gave up 5 bases and J gave up 2 bases; unmatched junction bases: 14. Germline V gene sequence: CDR1 SEHNR, CDR2 FQNEAQ (reference sequence). This CDR3 spans 18 amino acids.

This clone was seen just once. The chain has TRBV11-2 and TRBJ1-2; D unclear. Per the germline V gene, CDR1 is SGHAT and CDR2 is FQNNGV. This CDR3 has 12 amino acids. The V gene lost 7 bases and the J gene lost 8 bases, with 14 bases spanning the gap. The CDR3: CASTTGRVGYTF. In DNA, the CDR3 is TGTGCCAGCACCACGGGGAGGGTGGGCTACACCTTC.

The chain recombines TRBV28 with TRBJ1-5; D remains unclear. Trimming removed 5 bases at V and 2 bases at J, with 10 bases between. This CDR3 is 14 amino acids long. The germline V gene has CDR1 MDHEN and CDR2 SYDVKM. Here the CDR3 DNA reads TGTGCCAGCAGTGTAAGACGCCGCAATCAGCCCCAGCATTTT. It codes for CASSVRRRNQPQHF.

V and J are TRBV11-2 and TRBJ2-5, with TRBD1 matching over 10 bases. Trimming removed 6 bases from V and 5 bases from J; junction bases left unmatched: 12. CDR3 length: 16 amino acids. CDR1 is SGHAT and CDR2 is FQNNGV in the germline V gene. CDR3 in amino acids: CASRGDRGPPIETQYF. For the CDR3, the DNA is TGTGCCAGCAGGGGCGACAGGGGGCCCCCTATCGAGACCCAGTACTTC.

This chain links TRBV15 with TRBJ2-4, with D tentatively TRBD1 (6 bases). Germline V gene lookup returns CDR1 LNHNV and CDR2 YYDKDF (reference sequence). With 3 bases removed from V and 4 bases from J, the gap between germline ends came to 19 bases. The CDR3 sequence is 17 residues long. CDR3 residues: CATSSGVGMGAKNIQYF. Written as DNA, the CDR3 is TGTGCCACCAGCAGTGGAGTGGGGATGGGGGCAAAAAACATTCAGTACTTC.

As DNA, the CDR3 is TGTGCCAGCAGTCCGACTAGTGGTATCAGTCCCGATCAGTACTTC. Amino acid sequence: CASSPTSGISPDQYF. The chain combines TRBV6-5 with TRBJ2-7; the D gene is possibly TRBD2 (6 bases). Germline CDR1 reads MNHEY; CDR2 reads SVGAGI. This CDR3 is built from 15 residues. V was cut by 5 bases and J by 10 bases, with 24 bases left in between.

This chain uses TRBV2 with TRBJ1-5; no reliable D call. The CDR3 consists of 12 residues. Germline loops: CDR1 SNHLY, CDR2 FYNNEI. V was cut by 1 base and J by 5 bases, with 3 bases left in between. The CDR3 bases are TGTGCCAGCAGTGAAGAATATCAGCCCCAGCATTTT. This encodes CASSEEYQPQHF.

This chain uses TRBV25-1 with TRBJ1-6, with D uncertain. In germline, CDR1 is MGHDK, CDR2 SYGVNS. The CDR3 sequence is 15 residues long. Trimming removed 1 base from V and 4 bases from J, with 8 bases in between. CDR3 DNA: TGTGCCAGCAGTGAATTGACGGGATATAATTCACCCCTCCACTTT. This codes for CASSELTGYNSPLHF.

The V call is TRBV10-1, the J call TRBJ2-2; D assignment may be TRBD1 or TRBD2 (5 bases each). The V and J ends lost 4 bases and 6 bases respectively, with 18 bases between them. Germline V gene data show CDR1 as WNHNN and CDR2 as SYGVQD (reference sequence). This CDR3 is built from 16 residues. The chain's CDR3 is CASSANDQGPPGELFF. The CDR3 DNA sequence: TGCGCCAGCAGTGCGAACGATCAGGGACCCCCCGGGGAGCTGTTTTTT.

The chain couples TRBV28 to TRBJ2-7; D gene ambiguous. V was shortened by 7 bases and J by 0 bases, with 10 bases between the two germline ends. Germline CDR1 reads MDHEN; CDR2 reads SYDVKM. This CDR3 spans 13 amino acids. The CDR3 sequence: CASKFILSYEQYF. CDR3 coding DNA: TGTGCCAGCAAATTCATTCTCTCCTACGAGCAGTACTTC.

The rearrangement uses TRBV10-3 and TRBJ1-2; a weak D match, TRBD1 (5 bases). This CDR3 contains 12 residues. Between the trimmed V and J ends, which lost 7 bases and 5 bases, there was a span of 11 bases. The germline V gene has CDR1 ENHRY and CDR2 SYGVKD. The CDR3: CAIMGVWYGYTF. CDR3 nucleotide sequence: TGTGCCATCATGGGGGTGTGGTATGGCTACACCTTC.

The V call is TRBV11-2, the J call TRBJ1-1, with D perhaps matching TRBD1 (6 bases). The CDR3 loop spans 13 amino acids. CDR1 is SGHAT, CDR2 FQNNGV, per germline. V lost 5 bases, J lost 7 bases, and 14 bases lay in between. The CDR3 DNA follows: TGTGCCAGCAGCAGGGGGGCGCACGGTGAAGCTTTCTTT. The encoded protein is CASSRGAHGEAFF.

The chain recombines TRBV21-1 with TRBJ1-4; the listed D gene, TRBD1, was not tested against the DNA. TRBV21-1 is labeled a pseudogene. There are 13 residues in the CDR3. This chain's CDR3 is CANSDRPNEKLFF. CDR3 DNA sequence: TGTGCCAACTCGGACAGGCCGAATGAAAAACTGTTTTTT.

The CDR3 DNA sequence: TGCAGCGTTGATGGGACTAGCACAGATACGCAGTATTTT. Translation: CSVDGTSTDTQYF. The chain employs TRBV29-1 and TRBJ2-3; tentatively, D is TRBD2 (6 bases). The CDR3 length is 13 residues. Trimming took 3 bases from V and 0 from J, leaving 7 bases between them. Germline CDR1 reads SQVTM; CDR2 reads ANQGSEA.